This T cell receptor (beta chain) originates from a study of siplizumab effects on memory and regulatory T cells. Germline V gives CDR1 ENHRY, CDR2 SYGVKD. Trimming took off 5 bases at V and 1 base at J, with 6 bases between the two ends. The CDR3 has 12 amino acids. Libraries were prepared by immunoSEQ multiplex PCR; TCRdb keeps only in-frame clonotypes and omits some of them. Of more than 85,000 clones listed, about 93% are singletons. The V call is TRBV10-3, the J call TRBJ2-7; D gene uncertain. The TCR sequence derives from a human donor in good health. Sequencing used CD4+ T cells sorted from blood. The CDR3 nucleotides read TGTGCCATCAGTTCCTCTTCCTACGAGCAGTACTTC. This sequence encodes CAISSSSYEQYF.